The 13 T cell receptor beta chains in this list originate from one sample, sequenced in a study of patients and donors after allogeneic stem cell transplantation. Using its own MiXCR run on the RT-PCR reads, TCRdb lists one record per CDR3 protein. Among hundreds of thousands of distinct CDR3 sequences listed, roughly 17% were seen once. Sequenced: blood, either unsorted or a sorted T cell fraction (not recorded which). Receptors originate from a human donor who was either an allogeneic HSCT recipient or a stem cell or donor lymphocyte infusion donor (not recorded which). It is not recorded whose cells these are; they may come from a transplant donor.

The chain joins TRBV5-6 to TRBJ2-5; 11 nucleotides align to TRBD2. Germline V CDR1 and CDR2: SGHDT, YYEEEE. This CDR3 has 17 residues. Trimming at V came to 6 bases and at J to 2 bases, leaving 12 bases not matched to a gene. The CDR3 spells CASMNLGRLAGQETQYF. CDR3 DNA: TGTGCCAGCATGAACCTGGGGCGACTAGCGGGACAAGAGACCCAGTACTTC. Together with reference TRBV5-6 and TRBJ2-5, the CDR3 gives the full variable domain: DAGVTQSPTHLIKTRGQQVTLRCSPKSGHDTVSWYQQALGQGPQFIFQYYEEEERQRGNFPDRFSGHQFPNYSSELNVNALLLGDSALYLCASMNLGRLAGQETQYFGPGTRLLVL.

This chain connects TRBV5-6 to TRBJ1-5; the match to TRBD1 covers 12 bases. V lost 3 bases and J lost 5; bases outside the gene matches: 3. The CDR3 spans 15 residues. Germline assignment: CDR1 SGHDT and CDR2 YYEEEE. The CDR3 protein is CASSSGTGGHQPQHF. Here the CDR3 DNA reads TGTGCCAGCAGCTCCGGGACAGGGGGCCATCAGCCCCAGCATTTT.

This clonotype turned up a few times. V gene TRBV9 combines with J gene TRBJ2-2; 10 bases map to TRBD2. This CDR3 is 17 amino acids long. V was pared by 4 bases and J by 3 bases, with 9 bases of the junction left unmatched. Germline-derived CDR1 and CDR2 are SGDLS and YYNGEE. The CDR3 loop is CASSLLSGGAHTGELFF. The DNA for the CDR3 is TGTGCCAGCAGCCTCCTAAGCGGGGGGGCCCACACCGGGGAGCTGTTTTTT. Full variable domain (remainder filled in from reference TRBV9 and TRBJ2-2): DSGVTQTPKHLITATGQRVTLRCSPRSGDLSVYWYQQSLDQGLQFLIQYYNGEERAKGNILERFSAQQFPDLHSELNLSSLELGDSALYFCASSLLSGGAHTGELFFGEGSRLTVL.

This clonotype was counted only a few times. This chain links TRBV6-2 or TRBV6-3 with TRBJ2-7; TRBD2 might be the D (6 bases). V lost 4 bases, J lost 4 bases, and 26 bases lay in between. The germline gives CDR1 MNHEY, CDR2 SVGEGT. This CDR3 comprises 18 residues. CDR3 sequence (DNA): TGTGCCAGCAGTTTCGCGATACTGAACCGGGACTCGGAATACGAGCAGTACTTC. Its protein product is CASSFAILNRDSEYEQYF.

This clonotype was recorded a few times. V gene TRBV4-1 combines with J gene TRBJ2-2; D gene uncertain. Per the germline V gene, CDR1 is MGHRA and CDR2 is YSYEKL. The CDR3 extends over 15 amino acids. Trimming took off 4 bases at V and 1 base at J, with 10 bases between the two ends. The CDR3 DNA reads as TGCGCCAGCAGCCGCATCGGCCTGAACACCGGGGAGCTGTTTTTT. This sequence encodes CASSRIGLNTGELFF.

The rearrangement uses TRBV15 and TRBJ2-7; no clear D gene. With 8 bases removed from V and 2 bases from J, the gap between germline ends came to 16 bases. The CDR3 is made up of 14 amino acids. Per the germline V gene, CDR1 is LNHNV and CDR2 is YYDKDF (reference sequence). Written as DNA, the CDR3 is TGTGCCACCCGGGCTTATGGCGGCCCCTACGAGCAGTACTTC. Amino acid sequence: CATRAYGGPYEQYF.

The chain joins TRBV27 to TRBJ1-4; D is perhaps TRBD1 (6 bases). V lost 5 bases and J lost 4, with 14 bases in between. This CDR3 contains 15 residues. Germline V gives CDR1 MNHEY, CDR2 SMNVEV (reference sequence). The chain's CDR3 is CASSLRGAINEKLFF. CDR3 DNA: TGTGCCAGCAGTCTTCGGGGGGCCATTAATGAAAAACTGTTTTTT.

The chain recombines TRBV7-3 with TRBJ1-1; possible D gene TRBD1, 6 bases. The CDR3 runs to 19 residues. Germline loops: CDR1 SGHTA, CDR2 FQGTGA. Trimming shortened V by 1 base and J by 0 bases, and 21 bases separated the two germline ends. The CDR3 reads CASSLRGGQRQTMNTEAFF. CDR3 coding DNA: TGTGCCAGCAGCTTAAGGGGGGGCCAGAGGCAGACCATGAACACTGAAGCTTTCTTT.

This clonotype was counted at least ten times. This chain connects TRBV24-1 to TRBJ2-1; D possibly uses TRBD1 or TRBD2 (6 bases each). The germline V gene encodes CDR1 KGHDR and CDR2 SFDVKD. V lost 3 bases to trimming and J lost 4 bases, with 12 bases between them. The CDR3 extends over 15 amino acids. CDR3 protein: CATSDIRGRYNEQFF. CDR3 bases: TGTGCCACCAGTGATATTCGGGGGCGTTACAATGAGCAGTTCTTC.

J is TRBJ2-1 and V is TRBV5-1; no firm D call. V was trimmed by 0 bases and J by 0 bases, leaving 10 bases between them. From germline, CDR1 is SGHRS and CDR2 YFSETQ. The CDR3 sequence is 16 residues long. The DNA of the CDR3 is TGCGCCAGCAGCTTGGAGAACAGTCGCTCCTACAATGAGCAGTTCTTC. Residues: CASSLENSRSYNEQFF.

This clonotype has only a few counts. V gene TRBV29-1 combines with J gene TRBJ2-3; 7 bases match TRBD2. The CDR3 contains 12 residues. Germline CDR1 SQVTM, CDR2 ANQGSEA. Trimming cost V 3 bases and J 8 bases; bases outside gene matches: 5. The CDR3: CSVDGGTGTQYF. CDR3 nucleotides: TGCAGCGTTGACGGGGGGACTGGTACGCAGTATTTT.

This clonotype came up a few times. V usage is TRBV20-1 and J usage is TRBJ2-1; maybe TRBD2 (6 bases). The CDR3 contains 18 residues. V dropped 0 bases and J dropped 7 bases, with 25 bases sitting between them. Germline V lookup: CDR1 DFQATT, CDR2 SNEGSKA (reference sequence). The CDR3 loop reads CSAREIPPGTGRGNEQFF. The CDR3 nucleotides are TGCAGTGCTAGAGAGATCCCTCCCGGGACTGGGCGCGGGAATGAGCAGTTCTTC.

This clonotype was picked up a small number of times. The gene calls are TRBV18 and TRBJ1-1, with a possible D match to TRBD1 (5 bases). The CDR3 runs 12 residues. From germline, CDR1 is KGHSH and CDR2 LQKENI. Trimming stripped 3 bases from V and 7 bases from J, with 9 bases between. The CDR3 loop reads CASSPYTGEAFF. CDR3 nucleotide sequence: TGTGCCAGCTCACCTTACACAGGTGAAGCTTTCTTT.